The 27 T cell receptor beta chains listed next were all sequenced from one sample in a study of blood T cell repertoires in COVID-19. Profiled with immunoSEQ multiplex PCR; TCRdb holds only in-frame clones, not every one. The sample has roughly 50,000 clones; 85% to 95% are singletons. The specimen was peripheral blood. Source of these receptors: a man in his forties or fifties with acute or convalescent COVID-19.

V is TRBV3-1 (or the pseudogene TRBV3-2) and J is TRBJ2-5, with D tentatively TRBD1 (5 bases). The CDR3 length is 14 residues. The germline V and J ends were trimmed by 3 bases and 5 bases, with 13 bases remaining between them. In germline, CDR1 is LGHDT, CDR2 YNNKEL (reference sequence). The CDR3 reads CASSQGRARETQYF. The CDR3 nucleotides read TGTGCCAGCAGCCAGGGCAGGGCCCGGGAGACCCAGTACTTC.

Comment on this clone: A junction end diverges from the germline sequence, so it may reflect a read error. CDR3: CASSVERQTDTQYF. DNA of the CDR3: TGTGCCAGCAGCGTAGAGCGACAGACAGATACGCAGTATTTT. The chain links TRBV11-2 to TRBJ2-3; possibly TRBD1 for D (5 bases). CDR3 length: 14 amino acids. CDR1 and CDR2 from the germline V gene are SGHAT and FQNNGV.

The J gene is TRBJ1-5, the V gene TRBV28; D is unresolved. The V gene lost 2 bases and the J gene lost 6 bases, with 5 bases spanning the gap. The CDR3 has 12 amino acids. Germline lookup yields CDR1 MDHEN and CDR2 SYDVKM. In DNA, the CDR3 is TGTGCCAGCAGTTTACGAGCTCAGCCCCAGCATTTT. Translated: CASSLRAQPQHF.

The chain employs TRBV7-2 and TRBJ2-3, with D unclear. Between the trimmed V and J ends, which lost 4 bases and 2 bases, there was a span of 7 bases. The germline V gene has CDR1 SGHTA and CDR2 FQGNSA. CDR3 length: 13 residues. CDR3 loop: CASSSHNTDTQYF. In nucleotides, the CDR3 is TGTGCCAGCAGCTCCCACAACACAGATACGCAGTATTTT. Full variable domain (outside the CDR3, taken from reference TRBV7-2 and TRBJ2-3): GAGVSQSPSNKVTEKGKDVELRCDPISGHTALYWYRQSLGQGLEFLIYFQGNSAPDKSGLPSDRFSAERTGGSVSTLTIQRTQQEDSAVYLCASSSHNTDTQYFGPGTRLTVL.

The genes are TRBV24-1 and TRBJ2-1; 12 bases line up with TRBD2. V dropped 3 bases and J dropped 4; count of bases not matched to a gene: 6. CDR1 is KGHDR, CDR2 SFDVKD, per germline. The CDR3 has 17 amino acids. This CDR3 reads CATSDPPSGGEYNEQFF. CDR3 DNA: TGTGCCACCAGTGATCCGCCTAGCGGGGGGGAATACAATGAGCAGTTCTTC.

The sample holds one count of this clone. The chain joins TRBV3-1 (or the pseudogene TRBV3-2) to TRBJ2-3; 12 bases agree with TRBD2. The germline gives CDR1 LGHDT, CDR2 YNNKEL (reference sequence). This CDR3 is 15 amino acids long. J lost 10 bases, V lost 4 bases, and 9 bases had no gene match. The CDR3 nucleotides read TGTGCCAGCAGCCCCATCCTGACTAGCGGGAGCCCGCAGTATTTT. Translation gives CASSPILTSGSPQYF.

V and J are TRBV24-1 and TRBJ2-3, with D tentatively TRBD2 (6 bases). Trimming cost V 4 bases and J 2 bases, with 15 bases left between them. CDR3 length: 16 residues. CDR1 and CDR2 from the germline V gene are KGHDR and SFDVKD. CDR3 in DNA: TGTGCCACCAGTGACAAGAGGGAGGCATTCACAGATACGCAGTATTTT. Its translation: CATSDKREAFTDTQYF.

The chain couples TRBV7-2 to TRBJ1-4; D is unclear. The CDR3 runs to 12 residues. Per the germline V gene, CDR1 is SGHTA and CDR2 is FQGNSA. Between the trimmed V and J ends, which lost 6 bases and 8 bases, there was a span of 10 bases. CDR3 DNA sequence: TGTGCCAGCAGGTTTGACGGGGAAAAACTGTTTTTT. Amino acids: CASRFDGEKLFF.

This clone was observed a single time. The chain combines TRBV5-1 with TRBJ2-7, with 9 positions matching TRBD2. Germline trimming cut 3 bases from V and 4 bases from J; bases unmatched to any gene: 14. The germline V gene has CDR1 SGHRS and CDR2 YFSETQ. The CDR3 totals 17 residues. The chain's CDR3 is CASSYTPPSGKVYEQYF. The CDR3 bases are TGCGCCAGCAGCTATACCCCCCCTAGCGGGAAGGTTTACGAGCAGTACTTC.

The chain employs TRBV14 and TRBJ2-7; 12 positions agree with TRBD2. Germline CDR1 SGHDN, CDR2 FVKESK. This CDR3 has 15 amino acids. Trimming at V came to 5 bases and at J to 3 bases, leaving 5 bases not matched to a gene. DNA for the CDR3: TGTGCCAGCAGCTCCCGGACTAGCGGGAACTACGAGCAGTACTTC. Protein product: CASSSRTSGNYEQYF.

In this sample, this clone turned up once. The V and J genes are TRBV11-2 and TRBJ2-7, with 7 bases aligning to TRBD2. Germline assignment: CDR1 SGHAT and CDR2 FQNNGV. The CDR3 has 17 residues. V gave up 3 bases and J gave up 0 bases; unmatched junction bases: 11. CDR3 region: CASSFRSSGGGSYEQYF. Written as DNA, the CDR3 is TGTGCCAGCAGCTTCCGTAGTAGCGGCGGGGGCTCCTACGAGCAGTACTTC.

The chain has TRBV5-4 and TRBJ1-2; 11 bases are shared with TRBD1. V lost 4 bases, J lost 5 bases, and 10 bases stayed unmatched. The CDR3 runs to 16 residues. The V gene's germline CDR1 is SGHNT and CDR2 YYREEE (reference sequence). The CDR3 bases are TGTGCCAGCAGCCCGGAGGACAGGGGGCCGACATATGGCTACACCTTC. As protein: CASSPEDRGPTYGYTF.

This clone was seen a single time. This rearrangement joins TRBV23-1 to TRBJ1-6; tentative D call: TRBD1 (5 bases). TRBV23-1 is an open reading frame, and its role is uncertain. V lost 3 bases and J 0 bases, leaving 21 bases between the germline ends. This CDR3 has 20 amino acids. Here the CDR3 reads CASSHFPRTPKSSYNSPLHF. CDR3 bases: TGCGCCAGCAGTCATTTTCCCCGGACACCCAAAAGCTCCTATAATTCACCCCTCCACTTT.

This chain uses TRBV5-1 with TRBJ2-7, with a tentative D call TRBD2 (6 bases). CDR3 size: 15 residues. V dropped 1 base and J dropped 0 bases, with 11 bases sitting between them. Per the germline V gene, CDR1 is SGHRS and CDR2 is YFSETQ. CDR3 DNA sequence: TGCGCCAGCAGCTTGAGGGTAGCGGCCTCCTACGAGCAGTACTTC. Translating it yields CASSLRVAASYEQYF.

This chain joins TRBV12-3 or TRBV12-4 and TRBJ1-5; 7 nucleotides match TRBD1. With V trimmed by 5 bases and J by 7 bases, 2 bases remained unmatched. This CDR3 comprises 12 residues. The CDR3 nucleotides read TGTGCCAGCAGTGACAGGGCCCAGCCCCAGCATTTT. Its translation: CASSDRAQPQHF.

This clone showed up just a few times. The chain combines TRBV18 with TRBJ1-3; 8 bases align to TRBD1. The junction had 4 bases not matched to a gene; V was cut back by 3 bases and J by 3 bases. Per the germline V gene, CDR1 is KGHSH and CDR2 is LQKENI. This CDR3 spans 15 amino acids. The CDR3 protein is CASSPTDRGGNTIYF. CDR3 bases: TGTGCCAGCTCACCTACTGACAGGGGTGGAAACACCATATATTTT.

This rearrangement joins TRBV5-1 to TRBJ1-2; 8 bases align to TRBD1. Germline CDR1 and CDR2: SGHRS and YFSETQ. The CDR3 is 15 residues long. Trimming cost V 3 bases and J 5 bases; bases outside gene matches: 9. CDR3 loop: CASSSERTGRYGYTF. The CDR3 nucleotides are TGCGCCAGCAGCTCCGAACGGACAGGGCGGTATGGCTACACCTTC.

The CDR3 here is CASSIGLAGVTNEQFF. CDR3 DNA sequence: TGTGCCAGTAGTATAGGACTAGCGGGAGTAACAAATGAGCAGTTCTTC. J is TRBJ2-1 and V is TRBV19; 12 bases map to TRBD2. After removal of 1 base from V and 7 bases from J, the junction contained 5 bases not matched to a gene. Germline-derived CDR1 and CDR2 are LNHDA and SQIVND (reference sequence). The CDR3 is 16 residues long.

Note on this clone: Additional DNA sequences in this sample encode the identical CDR3. V usage is TRBV5-1 and J usage is TRBJ2-5; D unresolved. In germline, CDR1 is SGHRS, CDR2 YFSETQ. The CDR3 length is 11 residues. The V and J ends lost 4 bases and 2 bases respectively, with 3 bases between them. In DNA form, the CDR3 reads TGCGCCAGCAGCCAACAAGAGACCCAGTACTTC. Translating it yields CASSQQETQYF.

This rearrangement joins TRBV29-1 to TRBJ2-1, with D possibly being TRBD2 (6 bases). This CDR3 spans 14 amino acids. V was shortened by 4 bases and J by 7 bases, with 17 bases between the two germline ends. The germline gives CDR1 SQVTM, CDR2 ANQGSEA. In DNA, the CDR3 is TGCAGCGTTGGGGTGGTTGGGGAGGCTAATGAGCAGTTCTTC. This codes for CSVGVVGEANEQFF.

The chain recombines TRBV24-1 with TRBJ2-2, with 8 bases fitting TRBD1. The CDR3 has 13 amino acids. Trimming took 9 bases from V and 5 from J; bases not matched to a gene: 4. In germline, CDR1 is KGHDR, CDR2 SFDVKD. DNA of the CDR3: TGTGCCACCGCGGGACAGGCGACCGGGGAGCTGTTTTTT. Its protein is CATAGQATGELFF.

The chain recombines TRBV19 with TRBJ1-1; no clear D gene. The CDR3 is made up of 14 amino acids. Germline CDR1 LNHDA, CDR2 SQIVND (reference sequence). The V and J ends lost 4 bases and 3 bases respectively, with 12 bases between them. CDR3 region: CASSREVGYTEAFF. The CDR3 DNA is TGTGCCAGTAGTAGGGAGGTGGGATACACTGAAGCTTTCTTT.

The rearrangement links TRBV6-1 to TRBJ1-3; D is unresolved. CDR3 size: 12 residues. The germline V and J ends were trimmed by 2 bases and 8 bases, with 7 bases remaining between them. In germline, CDR1 is MNHNS, CDR2 SASEGT. The CDR3 sequence: CASSEYLYTIYF. In nucleotides, the CDR3 is TGTGCCAGCAGTGAATATCTGTACACCATATATTTT.

The CDR3 nucleotides read TGTGCCAGCAGTCTTGGAGGGCTGGATACGCAGTATTTT. Encoded protein: CASSLGGLDTQYF. This rearrangement joins TRBV28 to TRBJ2-3, with D perhaps matching TRBD2 (6 bases). The CDR3 consists of 13 residues. Germline CDR1 and CDR2: MDHEN and SYDVKM. Trimming left V 5 bases short and J 6 bases short, with 12 bases between.

This clone was seen only a few times. The rearrangement links TRBV27 to TRBJ1-1; weak D call: TRBD1 (6 bases). The CDR3 extends over 15 amino acids. Deletions cut 6 bases from V and 1 base from J, with 15 bases between. Germline CDR1 reads MNHEY; CDR2 reads SMNVEV (reference sequence). The CDR3 region is CASSRIGQPNTEAFF. The CDR3 region has the DNA TGTGCCAGCAGCCGAATAGGACAGCCGAACACTGAAGCTTTCTTT.

The chain is built from TRBV2 and TRBJ1-5; D possibly corresponds to TRBD1 (5 bases). Trimming removed 10 bases from V and 5 bases from J, with 15 bases in between. This CDR3 is 13 amino acids long. Germline V gives CDR1 SNHLY, CDR2 FYNNEI. The CDR3 DNA sequence: TGTGCCACCAACGTCAGGGCGGATCAGCCCCAGCATTTT. Translating it yields CATNVRADQPQHF.

A few counts support this clone. The J gene is TRBJ2-5, the V gene TRBV7-2; TRBD2 matches at 13 bases. The junction had 4 bases not matched to a gene; V was cut back by 5 bases and J by 1 base. Germline V gene lookup returns CDR1 SGHTA and CDR2 FQGNSA. The CDR3 contains 16 residues. The CDR3: CASSLGLAGVQETQYF. The CDR3 region has the DNA TGTGCCAGCAGCCTAGGACTAGCGGGAGTCCAAGAGACCCAGTACTTC.